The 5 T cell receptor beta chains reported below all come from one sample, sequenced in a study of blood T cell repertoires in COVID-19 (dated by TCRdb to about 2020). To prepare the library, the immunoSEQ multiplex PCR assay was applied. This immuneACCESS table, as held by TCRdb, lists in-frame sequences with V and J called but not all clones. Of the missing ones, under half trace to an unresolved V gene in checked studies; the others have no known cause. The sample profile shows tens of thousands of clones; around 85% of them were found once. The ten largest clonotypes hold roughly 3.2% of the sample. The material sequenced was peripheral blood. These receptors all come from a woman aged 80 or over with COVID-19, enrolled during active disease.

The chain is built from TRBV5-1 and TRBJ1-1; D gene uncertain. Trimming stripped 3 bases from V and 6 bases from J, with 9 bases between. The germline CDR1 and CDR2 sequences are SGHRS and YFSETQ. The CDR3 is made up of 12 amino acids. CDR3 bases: TGCGCCAGCAGCTCCCGGCAGGCTGAAGCTTTCTTT. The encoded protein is CASSSRQAEAFF.

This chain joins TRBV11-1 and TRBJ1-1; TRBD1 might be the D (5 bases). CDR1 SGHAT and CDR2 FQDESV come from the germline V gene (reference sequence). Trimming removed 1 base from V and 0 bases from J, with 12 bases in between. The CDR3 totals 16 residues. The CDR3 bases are TGTGCCAGCAGCTTAGAATTGGGACTGCTGAACACTGAAGCTTTCTTT. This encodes CASSLELGLLNTEAFF.

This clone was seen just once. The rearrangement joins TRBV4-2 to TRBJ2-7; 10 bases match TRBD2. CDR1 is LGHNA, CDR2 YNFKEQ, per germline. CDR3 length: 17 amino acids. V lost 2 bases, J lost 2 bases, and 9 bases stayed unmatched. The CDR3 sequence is CASSQQSASGGAYEQYF. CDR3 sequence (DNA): TGTGCCAGCAGCCAACAATCGGCTAGCGGGGGTGCCTACGAGCAGTACTTC.

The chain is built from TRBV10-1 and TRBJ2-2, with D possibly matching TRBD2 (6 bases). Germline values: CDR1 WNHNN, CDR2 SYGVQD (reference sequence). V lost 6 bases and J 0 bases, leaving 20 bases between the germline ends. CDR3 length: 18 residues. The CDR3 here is CASSKVGGIPANTGELFF. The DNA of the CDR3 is TGCGCCAGCAGCAAAGTCGGAGGGATTCCGGCGAACACCGGGGAGCTGTTTTTT.

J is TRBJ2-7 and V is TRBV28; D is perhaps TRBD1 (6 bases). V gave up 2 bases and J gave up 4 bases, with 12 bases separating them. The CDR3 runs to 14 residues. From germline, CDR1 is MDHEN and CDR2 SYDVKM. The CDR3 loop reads CASSLGDTTYEQYF. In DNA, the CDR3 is TGTGCCAGCAGTTTAGGGGACACTACATACGAGCAGTACTTC.